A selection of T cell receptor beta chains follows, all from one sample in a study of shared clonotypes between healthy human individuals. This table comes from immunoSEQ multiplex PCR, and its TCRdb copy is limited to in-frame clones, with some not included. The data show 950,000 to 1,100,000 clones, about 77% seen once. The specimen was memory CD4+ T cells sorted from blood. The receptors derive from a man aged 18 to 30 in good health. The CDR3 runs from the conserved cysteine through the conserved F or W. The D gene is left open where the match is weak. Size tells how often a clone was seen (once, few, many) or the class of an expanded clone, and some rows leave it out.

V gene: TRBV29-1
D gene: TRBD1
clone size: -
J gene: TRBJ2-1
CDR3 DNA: TGCAGCGTTGGAACAGGGGGATACAATGAGCAGTTCTTC
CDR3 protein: CSVGTGGYNEQFF

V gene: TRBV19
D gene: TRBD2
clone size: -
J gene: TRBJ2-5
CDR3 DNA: TGTGCCAGTAGTACCGGGACTAGCGGGGAAGAGACCCAGTACTTC
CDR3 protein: CASSTGTSGEETQYF

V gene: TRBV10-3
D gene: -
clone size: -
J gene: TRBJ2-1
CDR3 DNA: TGTGCCATCAGTGAGTCGGGAGTGGAGGGCGGTGAGCAGTTCTTC
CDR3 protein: CAISESGVEGGEQFF

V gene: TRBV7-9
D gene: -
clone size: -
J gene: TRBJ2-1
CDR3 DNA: TGTGCCAGCGTAGGGCTGGTGGAGCAGTTCTTC
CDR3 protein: CASVGLVEQFF

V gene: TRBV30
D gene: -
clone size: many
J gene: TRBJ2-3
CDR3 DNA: TGTGCCTGTCGGGTGAATAGTGGTACGCAGTATTTT
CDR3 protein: CACRVNSGTQYF

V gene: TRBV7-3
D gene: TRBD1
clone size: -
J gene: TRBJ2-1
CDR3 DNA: TGTGCCAGCAGCTTAACAGGGACAGGGTATTTTGACGAGCAGTTCTTC
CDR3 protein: CASSLTGTGYFDEQFF

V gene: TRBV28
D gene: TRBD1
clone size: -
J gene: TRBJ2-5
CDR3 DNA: TGTGCCAGCAGTTCGGGACAGAATCAAGAGACCCAGTACTTC
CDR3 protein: CASSSGQNQETQYF

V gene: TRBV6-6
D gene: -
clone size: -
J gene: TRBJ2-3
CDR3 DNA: TGTGCCAGCAGTTACTCGAATCCCAGGGCCACAGATACGCAGTATTTT
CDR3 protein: CASSYSNPRATDTQYF

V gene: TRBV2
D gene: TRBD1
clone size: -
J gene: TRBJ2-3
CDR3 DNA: TGTGCCAGCAGTACCACAGGGGAAACGCAGTATTTT
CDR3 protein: CASSTTGETQYF

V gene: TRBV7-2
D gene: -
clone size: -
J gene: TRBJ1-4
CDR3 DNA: TGTGCCAGCAGCTGGGACAATGAAAAACTGTTTTTT
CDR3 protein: CASSWDNEKLFF

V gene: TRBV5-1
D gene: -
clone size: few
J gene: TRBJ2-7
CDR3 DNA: TGCGCCAGCAGTACCGGTGGGCGACCCTACGAGCAGTACTTC
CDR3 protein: CASSTGGRPYEQYF

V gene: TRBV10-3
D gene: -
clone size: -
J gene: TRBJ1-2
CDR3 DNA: TGTGCCATCAGTGAGTCCAGGAGCCATGGCTACACCTTC
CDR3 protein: CAISESRSHGYTF

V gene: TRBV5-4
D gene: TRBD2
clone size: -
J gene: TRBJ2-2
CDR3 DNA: TGTGCCAGCAGCTCCCACGGGACTAGCGGGGGGGATTCGGGGGAGCTGTTTTTT
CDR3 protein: CASSSHGTSGGDSGELFF

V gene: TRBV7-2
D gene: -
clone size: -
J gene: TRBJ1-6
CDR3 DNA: TGTGCCAGCAGCTTAGAAATGCACCATAATTCACCCCTCCACTTT
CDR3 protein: CASSLEMHHNSPLHF

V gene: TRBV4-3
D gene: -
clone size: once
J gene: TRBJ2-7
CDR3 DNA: TGCGCCAGCAGCCTAGCAGGGGCGTCGTACGAGCAGTACTTC
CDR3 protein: CASSLAGASYEQYF